The 3 T cell receptor beta chains given below trace back to one sample, sequenced in a study of cytomegalovirus exposure and HLA in healthy donors. Sequenced by immunoSEQ multiplex PCR; TCRdb stores in-frame clones only, minus some. The sample has over 200,000 clones, about 90% seen once. The sequencing sample was made of PBMCs. These receptors originate from a young woman in good health and CMV-seronegative.

The V gene is TRBV27, the J gene TRBJ2-7, with 9 bases aligning to TRBD1. V dropped 4 bases and J dropped 2; count of bases not matched to a gene: 9. The CDR3 loop spans 16 amino acids. The V gene's germline CDR1 is MNHEY and CDR2 SMNVEV (reference sequence). The CDR3 bases are TGTGCCAGCAGTTCGAATACAGGGGGCGATACCTACGAGCAGTACTTC. Translated, it gives CASSSNTGGDTYEQYF.

V usage is TRBV15 and J usage is TRBJ2-2; TRBD1 aligns across 8 bases. Per the germline V gene, CDR1 is LNHNV and CDR2 is YYDKDF (reference sequence). The trim removed 4 bases at V and 1 base at J, leaving 2 bases unmatched. CDR3 length: 15 residues. The CDR3 spells CATSTGQVNTGELFF. The CDR3 DNA reads TGTGCCACCAGCACGGGACAGGTGAACACCGGGGAGCTGTTTTTT.

This clone was counted between two and nine times. The chain carries TRBV2 and TRBJ2-7; 10 bases are a match to TRBD2. This CDR3 comprises 15 residues. CDR1 is SNHLY and CDR2 is FYNNEI in the germline V gene. J lost 7 bases, V lost 2 bases, and 8 bases had no gene match. The CDR3 reads CASSERLAGVEEQYF. CDR3 in DNA: TGTGCCAGCAGTGAACGCCTAGCGGGAGTTGAGGAGCAGTACTTC.